The next 20 T cell receptor beta chains were all read from a single sample in a study of CD8 T cells in ankylosing spondylitis. One entry per CDR3 protein results from TCRdb running MiXCR on the 5' RACE reads. The sample has about 190,000 distinct CDR3 sequences, 10% to 15% seen once. The source material was blood, either unsorted or a sorted T cell fraction (not recorded which). These receptors were collected from a female donor with ankylosing spondylitis or in good health (not recorded which).

This clonotype was counted between two and nine times. The chain joins TRBV27 to TRBJ1-2; TRBD1 is a possible D gene (6 bases). Looked up from germline, CDR1 is MNHEY and CDR2 is SMNVEV (reference sequence). V lost 8 bases to trimming and J lost 3 bases, with 13 bases between them. The CDR3 loop spans 13 amino acids. This chain's CDR3 is CASHGGLYYGYTF. CDR3 nucleotides: TGTGCCAGCCATGGGGGGCTCTACTATGGCTACACCTTC.

The rearrangement links TRBV5-1 to TRBJ2-6, with D uncertain. Germline lookup yields CDR1 SGHRS and CDR2 YFSETQ. CDR3 length equals 14 residues. V dropped 2 bases and J dropped 2 bases, with 5 bases sitting between them. CDR3 amino acids: CASSLSAGANVLTF. In DNA form, the CDR3 reads TGCGCCAGCAGCTTAAGTGCTGGGGCCAACGTCCTGACTTTC.

The count of this clonotype is one. V gene TRBV19 combines with J gene TRBJ1-4; D gene ambiguous. The germline V and J ends were trimmed by 7 bases and 11 bases, with 14 bases remaining between them. Germline V gene data show CDR1 as LNHDA and CDR2 as SQIVND (reference sequence). The CDR3 extends over 12 amino acids. CDR3 residues: CASMGPWTKLFF. CDR3 in DNA: TGTGCCAGTATGGGTCCATGGACGAAACTGTTTTTT.

V usage is TRBV4-3 and J usage is TRBJ2-6, with 8 bases identical to TRBD1. Germline CDR1 reads LGHNA; CDR2 reads YSLEER. The CDR3 runs to 19 residues. Trimming cost V 1 base and J 3 bases; bases outside gene matches: 11. The DNA for the CDR3 is TGCGCCAGCAGCCAAGTCCGGACAGGGTTAAAGAGTGGGGCCAACGTCCTGACTTTC. Amino acid sequence: CASSQVRTGLKSGANVLTF.

This clonotype has more than one count but fewer than ten. The rearrangement uses TRBV7-2 and TRBJ1-4, with D tentatively TRBD1 (5 bases). In germline, CDR1 is SGHTA, CDR2 FQGNSA. The CDR3 runs 14 residues. Trimming pared 6 bases from V and 3 bases from J, leaving 11 bases between. The CDR3 sequence is CASRPQGSNEKLFF. The CDR3 DNA reads as TGTGCCAGCAGACCCCAGGGCTCTAATGAAAAACTGTTTTTT.

This clonotype appeared a few times. V and J are TRBV12-3 or TRBV12-4 and TRBJ2-7; a weak D match, TRBD2 (6 bases). V was pared by 2 bases and J by 4 bases, with 18 bases between. This CDR3 contains 16 residues. CDR3 DNA: TGTGCCAGCAGTTTAATGGCAGGAGGGCGGGCATACGAGCAGTACTTC. This codes for CASSLMAGGRAYEQYF.

The chain couples TRBV4-1 to TRBJ2-2, with unresolved D. The V and J ends lost 0 bases and 5 bases respectively, with 4 bases between them. There are 13 residues in the CDR3. The V gene's germline CDR1 is MGHRA and CDR2 YSYEKL. The CDR3 sequence is CASSQEATGELFF. CDR3 sequence (DNA): TGCGCCAGCAGCCAAGAAGCGACCGGGGAGCTGTTTTTT.

This clonotype was seen ten or more times. The CDR3 region is CASRNSGTFYGYTF. The CDR3 bases are TGTGCCAGCAGAAACTCTGGGACCTTCTATGGCTACACCTTC. The rearrangement links TRBV27 to TRBJ1-2, with D possibly TRBD1 on 5 matching bases. Deletions cut 6 bases from V and 4 bases from J, with 15 bases between. In germline, CDR1 is MNHEY, CDR2 SMNVEV (reference sequence). The CDR3 length is 14 residues.

The chain recombines TRBV20-1 with TRBJ2-7; 9 bases are a match to TRBD2. V shed 5 bases and J 3 bases; nucleotides not matched to a gene: 14. The CDR3 loop spans 16 amino acids. Germline CDR1 is DFQATT and CDR2 is SNEGSKA (reference sequence). CDR3 residues: CSAGALVAGADYEQYF. For the CDR3, the DNA is TGCAGTGCTGGGGCACTCGTAGCGGGAGCAGACTACGAGCAGTACTTC.

This clonotype was picked up a small number of times. This chain joins TRBV20-1 and TRBJ2-7; D is ambiguous. The CDR3 totals 10 residues. V dropped 6 bases and J dropped 3 bases, with 6 bases sitting between them. Germline V gene data show CDR1 as DFQATT and CDR2 as SNEGSKA (reference sequence). The CDR3 DNA is TGCAGTGCGCTAAACTACGAGCAGTACTTC. Translating gives CSALNYEQYF.

Only a few counts were recorded for this clonotype. The chain uses TRBV3-1 and TRBJ2-7; D is unclear. The CDR3 contains 15 residues. The germline CDR1 and CDR2 sequences are LGHDT and YNNKEL (reference sequence). Trimming removed 10 bases from V and 1 base from J, with 20 bases in between. The CDR3: CATSQDGGSSYEQYF. DNA for the CDR3: TGTGCCACCTCCCAAGATGGCGGTTCTTCCTACGAGCAGTACTTC.

At least ten counts were recorded for this clonotype. The chain recombines TRBV5-1 with TRBJ1-2; a possible D gene is TRBD1 (5 bases). Per the germline V gene, CDR1 is SGHRS and CDR2 is YFSETQ. The CDR3 consists of 14 residues. The germline V and J ends were trimmed by 1 base and 7 bases, with 14 bases remaining between them. In DNA, the CDR3 is TGCGCCAGCAGCTTGTCCGGGGCTGAGGCTGGCTACACCTTC. It translates to CASSLSGAEAGYTF.

The chain employs TRBV9 and TRBJ2-7; unclear D gene. The CDR3 length is 14 residues. Germline V gives CDR1 SGDLS, CDR2 YYNGEE. V lost 3 bases, J lost 1 base, and 11 bases lay in between. In DNA, the CDR3 is TGTGCCAGCAGCGCCCTCCATGGTTCCTACGAGCAGTACTTC. Protein sequence: CASSALHGSYEQYF.

This clonotype was seen a single time. A much more abundant neighbour one base away suggests this may be a read error. This sequence joins TRBV5-1 and TRBJ2-3; 15 bases agree with TRBD2. CDR3 size: 19 residues. The germline V gene has CDR1 SGHRS and CDR2 YFSETQ. CDR3: CASSTGLAGGTTSTDTQSF. The CDR3 bases are TGCGCCAGCAGCACCGGACTAGCGGGAGGGACAACTAGCACAGATACGCAGTCTTTT.

In its sample, this clonotype was seen a few times. The chain joins TRBV15 to TRBJ1-5; the D gene is possibly TRBD1 (5 bases). From germline, CDR1 is LNHNV and CDR2 YYDKDF (reference sequence). Trimming left V 8 bases short and J 4 bases short, with 9 bases between. CDR3 length: 12 amino acids. CDR3 sequence: CATLYRNQPQHF. CDR3 in DNA: TGTGCCACCCTGTACAGGAATCAGCCCCAGCATTTT.

This clonotype appeared a few times. The chain carries TRBV12-3 or TRBV12-4 and TRBJ2-5; tentative D call: TRBD2 (5 bases). V was trimmed by 6 bases and J by 1 base, leaving 9 bases between them. The CDR3 is made up of 13 amino acids. CDR3 sequence: CASRSGVQETQYF. The CDR3 DNA is TGTGCCAGCAGATCCGGGGTCCAAGAGACCCAGTACTTC.

This clonotype was seen many times. This rearrangement joins TRBV12-3 or TRBV12-4 to TRBJ1-4; 8 bases map to TRBD1. V shed 5 bases, J shed 8 bases, and the junction held 7 bases outside the gene matches. The CDR3 sequence is 14 residues long. This CDR3 reads CASSPDRGYEKLFF. For the CDR3, the DNA is TGTGCCAGCAGTCCAGACAGGGGATACGAAAAACTGTTTTTT.

This chain's CDR3 is CASSLYGGAVGEQFF. CDR3 DNA: TGTGCCAGCAGCTTGTACGGCGGGGCCGTAGGAGAGCAGTTCTTC. The chain combines TRBV7-3 with TRBJ2-1; D is perhaps TRBD2 (6 bases). Germline-derived CDR1 and CDR2 are SGHTA and FQGTGA. Trimming took 3 bases from V and 10 from J, leaving 19 bases between them. This CDR3 spans 15 amino acids.

This clonotype was counted at least ten times. The chain employs TRBV11-2 and TRBJ2-3; D perhaps matches TRBD2 (6 bases). Between the trimmed V and J ends, which lost 3 bases and 3 bases, there was a span of 13 bases. Germline CDR1 reads SGHAT; CDR2 reads FQNNGV. The CDR3 is made up of 15 amino acids. The CDR3 DNA follows: TGTGCCAGCAGCTTTCGGTCGGGGGTAACAGATACGCAGTATTTT. Its protein is CASSFRSGVTDTQYF.

J is TRBJ2-2 and V is TRBV7-3, with TRBD2 matching over 13 bases. V trimming: 5 bases; J trimming: 9 bases; junction bases outside the gene matches: 3. The CDR3 loop spans 14 amino acids. CDR1 is SGHTA and CDR2 is FQGTGA in the germline V gene. The CDR3 coding sequence is TGTGCCAGCAGCCCCGGGACTAGCGGGAGGGAGCTGTTTTTT. Translation: CASSPGTSGRELFF.